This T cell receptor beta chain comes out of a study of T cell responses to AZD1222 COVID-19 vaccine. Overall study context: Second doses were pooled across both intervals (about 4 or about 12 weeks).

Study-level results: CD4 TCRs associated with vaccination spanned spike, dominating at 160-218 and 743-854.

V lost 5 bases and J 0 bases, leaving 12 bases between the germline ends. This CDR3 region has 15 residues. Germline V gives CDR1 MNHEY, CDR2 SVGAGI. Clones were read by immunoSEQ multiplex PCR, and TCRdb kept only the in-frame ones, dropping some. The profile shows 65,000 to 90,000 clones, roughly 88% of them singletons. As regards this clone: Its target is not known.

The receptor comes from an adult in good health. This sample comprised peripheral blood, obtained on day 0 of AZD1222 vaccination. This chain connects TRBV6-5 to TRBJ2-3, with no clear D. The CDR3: CASSPTRVSTDTQYF. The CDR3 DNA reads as TGTGCCAGCAGTCCCACAAGAGTTAGCACAGATACGCAGTATTTT.